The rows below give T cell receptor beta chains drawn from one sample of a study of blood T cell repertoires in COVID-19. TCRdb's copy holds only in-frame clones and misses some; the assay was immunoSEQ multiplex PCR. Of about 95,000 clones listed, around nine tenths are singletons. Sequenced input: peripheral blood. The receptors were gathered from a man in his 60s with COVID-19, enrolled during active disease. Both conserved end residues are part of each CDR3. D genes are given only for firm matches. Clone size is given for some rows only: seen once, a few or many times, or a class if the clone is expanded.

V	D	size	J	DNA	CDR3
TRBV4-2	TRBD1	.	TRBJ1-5	TGTGCCAGCAGCCAGGCCCGGACAGGGGAAGGTCAGCCCCAGCATTTT	CASSQARTGEGQPQHF
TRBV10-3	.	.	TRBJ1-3	TGTGCCATCAGCAACCCCGCGGGACGTGGTGCTGGAAACACCATATATTTT	CAISNPAGRGAGNTIYF
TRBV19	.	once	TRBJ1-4	TGTGCCAGTACCGAGGTTGGCGAAAGTGAAAAACTGTTTTTT	CASTEVGESEKLFF
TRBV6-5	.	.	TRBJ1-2	TGTGCCAGCAGGATGGCCCTCAGGGATCAAGGCTACACCTTC	CASRMALRDQGYTF
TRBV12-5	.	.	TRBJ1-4	TGTGCTAGTGGTTTGGTAGCACCTGCAACTAATGAAAAACTGTTTTTT	CASGLVAPATNEKLFF
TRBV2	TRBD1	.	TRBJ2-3	TGTGCCAGCAGAAGACAGGGGGGGTCAGATACGCAGTATTTT	CASRRQGGSDTQYF
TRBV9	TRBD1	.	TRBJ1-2	TGTGCCAGCAGCCCTACCCGGACAGGGAATTTGGACTATGGCTACACCTTC	CASSPTRTGNLDYGYTF
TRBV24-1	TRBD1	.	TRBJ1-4	TGTGCCACCAGTGATGCCGACAGGGGGGGTAATGAAAAACTGTTTTTT	CATSDADRGGNEKLFF
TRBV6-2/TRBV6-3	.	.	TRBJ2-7	TGTGCCAGCAGTCCCTCCCCCTACGAGCAGTACTTC	CASSPSPYEQYF
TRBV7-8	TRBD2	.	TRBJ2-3	TGTGCCAGCAGCCTTAGCGGGAGTTCAGATACGCAGTATTTT	CASSLSGSSDTQYF
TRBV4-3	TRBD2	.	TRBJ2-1	TGCGCCAGCAGCCAAGATTTAACCGGGACTAGCGACTACAATGAGCAGTTCTTC	CASSQDLTGTSDYNEQFF
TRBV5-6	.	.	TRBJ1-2	TGTGCCAGCAGCTTGGGAGTGACAGCCTATGGCTACACCTTC	CASSLGVTAYGYTF
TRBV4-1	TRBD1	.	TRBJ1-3	TGCGCCAGCAGCCAAGAAGGAGGGGGCGCGGCGGACACCATATATTTT	CASSQEGGGAADTIYF
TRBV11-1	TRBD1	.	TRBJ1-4	TGTGCCAGCAGGCGGACAGGGGGCCAAGATGAAAAACTGTTTTTT	CASRRTGGQDEKLFF
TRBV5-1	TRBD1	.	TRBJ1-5	TGCGCCAGCAGCTTGACAGGGGAGGATCAGCCCCAGCATTTT	CASSLTGEDQPQHF
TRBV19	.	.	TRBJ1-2	TGTGCCAGTAGTAGGAGGAGACAGGTCATTGGCTACACCTTC	CASSRRRQVIGYTF
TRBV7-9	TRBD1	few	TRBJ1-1	TGTGCCAGCAGCACGACAGGGGATGTAGATGAAGCTTTCTTT	CASSTTGDVDEAFF
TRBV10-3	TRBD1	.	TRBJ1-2	TGTGCCATCAGAGGACAGGGGGCCCACTATGGCTACACCTTC	CAIRGQGAHYGYTF
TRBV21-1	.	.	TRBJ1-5	.	CASSKGVGQGNSNQPQHF
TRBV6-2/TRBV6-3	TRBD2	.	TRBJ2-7	TGTGCCAGCAGTTACGAGCGGGAGATTGTCTACGAGCAGTACTTC	CASSYEREIVYEQYF
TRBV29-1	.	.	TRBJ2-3	TGCAGCGTTGAAACTAGTGTAGCAGATACGCAGTATTTT	CSVETSVADTQYF
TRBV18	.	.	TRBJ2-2	TGTGCCAGCTCACAAAACGGACGGGAGAACACCGGGGAGCTGTTTTTT	CASSQNGRENTGELFF